The T cell receptor (beta chain) described here comes from a study of T cells in Graves' hyperthyroidism and ophthalmopathy. Amplification of TCR beta CDR3 regions used RNA as the template. During a first-round RT-PCR of the TCR CDR3, the HTBI primer set was used. MiXCR, applied by TCRdb to the multiplex PCR reads, yields one record per CDR3 protein. Of around 260,000 distinct CDR3 sequences in the sample, 20% to 25% were seen once. Germline lookup yields CDR1 SNHLY and CDR2 FYNNEI. Deletions cut 3 bases from V and 1 base from J, with 3 bases between. This CDR3 region has 12 residues. This chain connects TRBV2 to TRBJ1-1; no reliable D call. The sample comprised blood. The receptor was derived from a man aged 40-49 years with Graves' hyperthyroidism that later progressed to Graves' ophthalmopathy. The CDR3 region has the DNA TGTGCCAGCAGTGACACGAACACTGAAGCTTTCTTT. It encodes CASSDTNTEAFF.